This TCR beta chain originates from a study of blood T cell repertoires in COVID-19. Original handling: Cell counts per sample came from amplifying reference gene primers. Produced via immunoSEQ multiplex PCR; TCRdb's table is partial and in-frame only. V and J calls and clone size are given by that table; D and trimming were obtained from the DNA. The sample lists roughly 410,000 clones; 89% were seen once. Germline-derived CDR1 and CDR2 are KGHSH and LQKENI. V was cut by 2 bases and J by 5 bases, with 12 bases left in between. The CDR3 has 14 amino acids. This clone showed up just once. Sequenced sample: peripheral blood. This sequence was found in a woman aged 40-49 years with COVID-19, enrolled during active disease. This chain links TRBV18 with TRBJ1-1; TRBD1 is a possible D gene (5 bases). The CDR3 DNA sequence: TGTGCCAGCTCACCATACATAGGGGAAACTGAAGCTTTCTTT. Protein product: CASSPYIGETEAFF.